The present T cell receptor beta chain was sequenced within a study of tumor-infiltrating lymphocytes in primary liver carcinoma. The authors made TCR beta cDNA from approximately 490 ng total RNA with a constant-region primer. ARM-PCR was slightly modified, and three nested multiplex PCR rounds with it gave rise to the TCR beta libraries. With TRBV1-TRBV30 forward primers and a C-beta reverse primer, the first two PCR rounds were run for about 10 cycles each. TCRdb re-called the multiplex PCR reads with MiXCR, one entry per CDR3 protein. The sample has approximately 110,000 distinct CDR3 sequences, 64% seen once. CDR1 is MNHNS and CDR2 is SASEGT in the germline V gene. This CDR3 contains 15 residues. In regard to this clonotype: One end of the junction varies from germline; a read error may be responsible.

Extraction of RNA together with DNA used about 17-30 mg of unsorted bulk tissue. The TCR was taken from a woman aged 60 to 75 with primary liver carcinoma and hepatitis B virus infection. The specimen was liver tumor tissue from sampling region 3. Subset given: tumor region T3, left-lateral pole. The chain has TRBV6-1 and TRBJ1-2; D might be TRBD1 (6 bases). The DNA of the CDR3 is TGTGCCAGCAGTGGTGGGGGGGGGCTTGACTATGACTACACCTTC. Protein product: CASSGGGGLDYDYTF.